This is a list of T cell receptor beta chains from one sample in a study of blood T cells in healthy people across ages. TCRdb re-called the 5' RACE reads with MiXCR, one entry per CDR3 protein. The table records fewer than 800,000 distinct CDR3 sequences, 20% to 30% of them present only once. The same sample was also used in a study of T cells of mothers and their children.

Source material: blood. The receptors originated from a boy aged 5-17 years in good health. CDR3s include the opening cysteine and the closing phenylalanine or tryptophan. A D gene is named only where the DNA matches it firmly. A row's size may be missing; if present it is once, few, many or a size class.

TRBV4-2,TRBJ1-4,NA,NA,CASSKEGSNEKLFF,TGTGCCAGCAGTAAGGAGGGTTCCAATGAAAAACTGTTTTTT
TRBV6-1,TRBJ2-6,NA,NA,CAPAPGQKLSGANVLTF,TGTGCCCCAGCACCCGGACAGAAGTTATCCGGGGCCAACGTCCTGACTTTC
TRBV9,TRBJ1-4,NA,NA,CASSVGAAGSNEKLFF,TGTGCCAGCAGCGTAGGTGCCGCAGGATCTAATGAAAAACTGTTTTTT
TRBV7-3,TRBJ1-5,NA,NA,CASSLRSDSINQPQHF,TGTGCCAGCAGCTTAAGGTCAGACTCCATAAATCAGCCCCAGCATTTT
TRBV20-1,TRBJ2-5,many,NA,CSARDGSQTQYF,TGCAGTGCTAGAGATGGCTCGCAGACCCAGTACTTC
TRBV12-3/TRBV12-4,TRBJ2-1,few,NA,CASSLDLWNEQFF,TGTGCCAGCAGTTTAGACCTTTGGAATGAGCAGTTCTTC
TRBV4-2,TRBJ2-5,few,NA,CASSQEAIQETQYF,TGTGCCAGCAGCCAAGAGGCCATCCAAGAGACCCAGTACTTC
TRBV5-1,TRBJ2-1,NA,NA,CASNPREVGNEQFF,TGCGCCAGCAACCCGAGAGAAGTAGGCAATGAGCAGTTCTTC
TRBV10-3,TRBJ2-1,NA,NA,CAISESKGGNEQFF,TGTGCCATCAGTGAGTCTAAGGGCGGGAATGAGCAGTTCTTC
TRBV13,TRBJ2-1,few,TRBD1,CASSMDTGGGQFF,TGTGCCAGCAGCATGGACACAGGGGGCGGGCAGTTCTTC
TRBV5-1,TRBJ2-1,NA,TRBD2,CASSSLAGGVREQFF,TGCGCCAGCAGCTCCCTAGCGGGGGGGGTTCGGGAGCAGTTCTTC
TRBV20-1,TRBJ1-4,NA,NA,CSARSAKNEKLFF,TGCAGTGCTAGATCGGCTAAGAATGAAAAACTGTTTTTT
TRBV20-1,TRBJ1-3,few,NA,CSARHGALNTIYF,TGCAGTGCTAGACACGGGGCTCTGAACACCATATATTTT
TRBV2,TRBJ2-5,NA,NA,CASSEDLGLKETQYF,TGTGCCAGCAGTGAGGACCTGGGGCTCAAAGAGACCCAGTACTTC
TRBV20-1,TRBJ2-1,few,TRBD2,CSARASGRVYNEQFF,TGCAGTGCTAGAGCTAGCGGGAGGGTTTACAATGAGCAGTTCTTC
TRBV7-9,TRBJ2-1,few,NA,CASSHRVHEQFF,TGTGCCAGCAGCCACAGAGTTCATGAGCAGTTCTTC
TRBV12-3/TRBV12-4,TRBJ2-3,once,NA,CASRVMADTQYF,TGTGCCAGCAGAGTGATGGCAGATACGCAGTATTTT
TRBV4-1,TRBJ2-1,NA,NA,CASSENFGQEGDNEQFF,TGCGCCAGCAGCGAAAACTTCGGACAGGAGGGCGACAATGAGCAGTTCTTC
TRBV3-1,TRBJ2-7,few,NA,CASSRGVGSYEQYF,TGTGCCAGCAGCCGGGGGGTCGGCTCCTACGAGCAGTACTTC
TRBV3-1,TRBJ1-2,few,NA,CASSPPGGLYGYTF,TGTGCCAGCAGCCCCCCTGGAGGCCTATATGGCTACACCTTC
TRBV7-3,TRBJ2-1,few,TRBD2,CASSKLAGLYNEQFF,TGTGCCAGCAGTAAACTAGCGGGACTATACAATGAGCAGTTCTTC
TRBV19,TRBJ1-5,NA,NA,CASSIVGRGKQPQHF,TGTGCCAGTAGTATAGTTGGCAGGGGTAAACAGCCCCAGCATTTT
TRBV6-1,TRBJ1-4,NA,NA,CASSREMEEKLFF,TGTGCCAGCTCTCGTGAGATGGAGGAAAAACTGTTTTTT
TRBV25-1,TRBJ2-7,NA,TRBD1,CASSVPGQGVYEQYF,TGTGCCAGCAGTGTTCCGGGACAGGGAGTCTACGAGCAGTACTTC
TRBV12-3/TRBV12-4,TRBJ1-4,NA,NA,CASSDPDSRGTNEKLFF,TGTGCCAGCAGTGACCCGGACAGTCGAGGGACTAATGAAAAACTGTTTTTT
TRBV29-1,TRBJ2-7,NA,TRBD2,CSGTSGRRGEQYF,TGCAGCGGGACTAGCGGGAGGCGAGGCGAGCAGTACTTC
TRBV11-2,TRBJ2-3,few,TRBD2,CASSLDGGIRTDTQYF,TGTGCCAGCAGCTTAGACGGGGGGATACGCACAGATACGCAGTATTTT
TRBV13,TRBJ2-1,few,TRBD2,CASGIAGSCNEQFF,TGTGCCAGCGGAATAGCGGGTTCCTGCAATGAGCAGTTCTTC
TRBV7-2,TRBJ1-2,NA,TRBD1,CASSPGGTAIYGYTF,TGTGCCAGCAGCCCCGGGGGGACAGCAATCTATGGCTACACCTTC
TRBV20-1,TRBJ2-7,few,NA,CSARSSQLDSYEQYF,TGCAGTGCTAGAAGCAGTCAACTCGACTCCTACGAGCAGTACTTC
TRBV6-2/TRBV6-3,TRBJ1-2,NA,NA,CASNDGGSFYGYTF,TGTGCCAGCAACGACGGAGGGTCCTTCTATGGCTACACCTTC
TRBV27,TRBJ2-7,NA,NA,CASSLWRGVDEQYF,TGTGCCAGCAGTTTATGGCGAGGGGTCGACGAGCAGTACTTC
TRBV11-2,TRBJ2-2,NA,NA,CASSHLWELFF,TGTGCCAGCAGCCACCTGTGGGAGCTGTTTTTT
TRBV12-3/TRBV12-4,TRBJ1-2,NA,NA,CASSTAGGGYTF,TGTGCCAGCTCTACCGCGGGAGGGGGCTACACCTTC
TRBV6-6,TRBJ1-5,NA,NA,CASSYAPYSNQPQHF,TGTGCCAGCAGTTACGCTCCTTATAGCAATCAGCCCCAGCATTTT
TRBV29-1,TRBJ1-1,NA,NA,CSVDVPPEAFF,TGCAGCGTTGATGTCCCCCCTGAAGCTTTCTTT
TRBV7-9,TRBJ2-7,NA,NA,CASSPSNNEQYF,TGTGCCAGCAGCCCTAGCAATAACGAGCAGTACTTC
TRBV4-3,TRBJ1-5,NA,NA,CASSQDTRAYQPQHF,TGCGCCAGCAGCCAAGATACCAGGGCCTATCAGCCCCAGCATTTT